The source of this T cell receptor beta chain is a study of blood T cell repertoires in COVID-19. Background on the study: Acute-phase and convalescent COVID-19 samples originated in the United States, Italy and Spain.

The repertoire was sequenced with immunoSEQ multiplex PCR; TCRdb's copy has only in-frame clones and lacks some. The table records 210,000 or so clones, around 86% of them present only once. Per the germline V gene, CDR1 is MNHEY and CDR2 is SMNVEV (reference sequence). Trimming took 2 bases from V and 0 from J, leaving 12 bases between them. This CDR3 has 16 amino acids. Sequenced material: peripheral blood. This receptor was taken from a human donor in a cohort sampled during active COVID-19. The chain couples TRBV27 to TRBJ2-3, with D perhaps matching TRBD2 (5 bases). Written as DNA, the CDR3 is TGTGCCAGCAGTTTACGGTCCGGCGGGAGCACAGATACGCAGTATTTT. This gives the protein CASSLRSGGSTDTQYF.